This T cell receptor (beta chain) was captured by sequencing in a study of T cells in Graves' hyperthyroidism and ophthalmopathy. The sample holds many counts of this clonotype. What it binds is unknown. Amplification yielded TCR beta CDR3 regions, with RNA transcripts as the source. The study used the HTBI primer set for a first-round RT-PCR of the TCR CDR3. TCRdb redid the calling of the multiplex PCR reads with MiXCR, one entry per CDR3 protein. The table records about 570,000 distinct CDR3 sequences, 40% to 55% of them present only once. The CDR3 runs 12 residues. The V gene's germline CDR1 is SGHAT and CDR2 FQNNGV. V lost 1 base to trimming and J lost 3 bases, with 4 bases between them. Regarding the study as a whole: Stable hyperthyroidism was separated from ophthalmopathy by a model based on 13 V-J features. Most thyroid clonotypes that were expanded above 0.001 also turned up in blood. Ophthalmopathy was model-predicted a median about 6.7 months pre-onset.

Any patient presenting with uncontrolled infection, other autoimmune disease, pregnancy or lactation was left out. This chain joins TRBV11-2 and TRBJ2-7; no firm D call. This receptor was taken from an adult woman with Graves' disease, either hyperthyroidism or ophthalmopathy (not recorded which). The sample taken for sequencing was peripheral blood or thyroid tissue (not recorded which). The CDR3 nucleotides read TGTGCCAGCAGCTTAGCCTTCTACGAGCAGTACTTC. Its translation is CASSLAFYEQYF.